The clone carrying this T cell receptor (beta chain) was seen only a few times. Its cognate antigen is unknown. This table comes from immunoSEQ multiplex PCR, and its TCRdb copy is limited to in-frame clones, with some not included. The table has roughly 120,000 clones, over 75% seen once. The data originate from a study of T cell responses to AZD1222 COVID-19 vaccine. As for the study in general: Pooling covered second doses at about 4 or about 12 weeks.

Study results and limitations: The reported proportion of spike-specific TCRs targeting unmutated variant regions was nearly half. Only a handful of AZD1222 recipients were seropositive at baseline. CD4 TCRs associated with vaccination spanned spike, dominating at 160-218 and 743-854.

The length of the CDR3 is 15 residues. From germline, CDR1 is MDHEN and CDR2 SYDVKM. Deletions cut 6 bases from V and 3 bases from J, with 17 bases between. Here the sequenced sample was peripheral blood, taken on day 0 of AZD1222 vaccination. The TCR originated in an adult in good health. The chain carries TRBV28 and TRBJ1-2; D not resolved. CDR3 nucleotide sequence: TGTGCCAGCAGGGGAACGATTGGCAGTGACTATGGCTACACCTTC. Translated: CASRGTIGSDYGYTF.